These 23 T cell receptor beta chains share one sample of origin, sequenced in a study of shared clonotypes between healthy human individuals. Data came from immunoSEQ multiplex PCR; TCRdb stores just in-frame clones and leaves some out. The table has more than 2,000,000 clones, approximately 93% seen once. The sample consisted of naive CD4+ T cells from PBMCs. As to subset: CD45RA+ positively selected. All receptors come from a man between 18 and 35 years old in good health. Some clones in this sample may be carry-over from other donors' samples.

The V call is TRBV28, the J call TRBJ2-1; 13 positions agree with TRBD2. Trimming took 2 bases from V and 6 from J; bases not matched to a gene: 7. The CDR3 contains 17 residues. Per the germline V gene, CDR1 is MDHEN and CDR2 is SYDVKM. The CDR3 coding sequence is TGTGCCAGCAGTTTACATTCTGGGACTAGCGGGGTCAATGAGCAGTTCTTC. Protein sequence: CASSLHSGTSGVNEQFF.

CDR3: CASSLAGAGMFLSYEQYF. CDR3 coding DNA: TGCGCCAGCAGCTTGGCAGGAGCGGGGATGTTCCTCTCCTACGAGCAGTACTTC. V usage is TRBV5-1 and J usage is TRBJ2-7, with 7 bases lining up with TRBD2. The CDR3 sequence is 18 residues long. Germline lookup yields CDR1 SGHRS and CDR2 YFSETQ. The J segment lost 0 bases and the V segment lost 0 bases, leaving 12 bases of the junction unmatched.

V gene TRBV28 combines with J gene TRBJ1-5; maybe TRBD1 (5 bases). The CDR3 is made up of 13 amino acids. CDR1 and CDR2 from the germline V gene are MDHEN and SYDVKM. Trimming stripped 6 bases from V and 7 bases from J, with 13 bases between. The CDR3 loop reads CASSLRGGQPQHF. CDR3 in DNA: TGTGCCAGCAGCCTGAGGGGAGGGCAGCCCCAGCATTTT.

The chain employs TRBV6-5 and TRBJ2-7; possible D gene TRBD1, 6 bases. Germline V gene sequence: CDR1 MNHEY, CDR2 SVGAGI. Trimming shortened V by 0 bases and J by 6 bases, and 12 bases separated the two germline ends. The CDR3 spans 14 residues. This chain's CDR3 is CASSYSSQGSEQYF. Here the CDR3 DNA reads TGTGCCAGCAGTTACTCGAGTCAGGGGTCCGAGCAGTACTTC.

A remark on this clone: This CDR3 is also generated by other DNA sequences in the sample. The chain is built from TRBV7-9 and TRBJ2-2; the D gene is possibly TRBD1 (5 bases). CDR1 is SEHNR and CDR2 is FQNEAQ in the germline V gene (reference sequence). CDR3 length: 13 residues. V was pared by 3 bases and J by 6 bases, with 8 bases between. The CDR3 DNA reads as TGTGCCAGCAGCTTCCAGGGATCCGGGGAGCTGTTTTTT. Amino acid sequence: CASSFQGSGELFF.

This chain links TRBV5-1 with TRBJ2-1, with TRBD1 identical over 10 bases. This CDR3 region has 16 residues. Germline V gene sequence: CDR1 SGHRS, CDR2 YFSETQ. Trimming at V came to 0 bases and at J to 6 bases, leaving 6 bases not matched to a gene. CDR3 nucleotides: TGCGCCAGCAGCTTGGGCGACAGGGGGCCCAGCAATGAGCAGTTCTTC. It codes for CASSLGDRGPSNEQFF.

This clone has a single count. This same CDR3 is encoded by further DNA sequences in the sample. The rearrangement joins TRBV7-2 to TRBJ2-7; D unresolved. V gave up 0 bases and J gave up 1 base, with 4 bases separating them. This CDR3 has 13 amino acids. Germline V gene data show CDR1 as SGHTA and CDR2 as FQGNSA. The CDR3, as DNA: TGTGCCAGCAGCTTAGCGCGGTCCTACGAGCAGTACTTC. Amino acids: CASSLARSYEQYF.

CDR3 sequence reads: CASSDAGVGPGNTIYF. Here the CDR3 DNA reads TGTGCCAGCAGTGATGCAGGGGTTGGTCCTGGAAACACCATATATTTT. The chain has TRBV6-1 and TRBJ1-3, with D possibly TRBD1 on 6 matching bases. CDR3 length equals 16 residues. Germline-derived CDR1 and CDR2 are MNHNS and SASEGT. V was shortened by 3 bases and J by 2 bases, with 14 bases between the two germline ends.

The chain links TRBV2 to TRBJ1-1; maybe TRBD1 (6 bases). CDR1 is SNHLY and CDR2 is FYNNEI in the germline V gene. The CDR3 has 13 residues. The V end was cut by 7 bases, the J end by 5 bases, with 14 bases between. The CDR3 sequence: CASKGEGGTEAFF. CDR3 coding DNA: TGTGCCAGCAAGGGTGAGGGGGGGACTGAAGCTTTCTTT.

CDR3 residues: CASSAPGTSTIGEQFF. DNA for the CDR3: TGTGCCAGCAGCGCCCCCGGGACTAGCACGATCGGTGAGCAGTTCTTC. The J gene is TRBJ2-1, the V gene TRBV7-9; 9 nucleotides match TRBD2. CDR1 is SEHNR, CDR2 FQNEAQ, per germline (reference sequence). The V segment lost 5 bases and the J segment 9 bases; nucleotides outside the gene matches: 14. CDR3 size: 16 residues.

The rearrangement uses TRBV18 and TRBJ2-1; D is undetermined. V lost 6 bases and J 5 bases, leaving 11 bases between the germline ends. CDR1 and CDR2 from the germline V gene are KGHSH and LQKENI. This CDR3 is built from 13 residues. Here the CDR3 reads CASSSGSHNEQFF. CDR3 sequence (DNA): TGTGCCAGCTCCTCCGGTTCCCACAATGAGCAGTTCTTC.

This sequence joins TRBV20-1 and TRBJ2-1; 7 nucleotides agree with TRBD2. This CDR3 comprises 11 residues. Looked up from germline, CDR1 is DFQATT and CDR2 is SNEGSKA (reference sequence). The CDR3 region has the DNA TGCAGCGGGACTAACTACAATGAGCAGTTCTTC. This codes for CSGTNYNEQFF.

The rearrangement uses TRBV6-1 and TRBJ2-7; possible D gene TRBD2, 6 bases. The CDR3 consists of 13 residues. CDR1 and CDR2 from the germline V gene are MNHNS and SASEGT. Trimming cost V 2 bases and J 11 bases, with 16 bases left between them. The CDR3 loop is CASSEMTGVREYF. The CDR3 nucleotides read TGTGCCAGCAGTGAAATGACGGGGGTTAGGGAGTACTTC.

CDR3 coding DNA: TGTGCCAGCAGCACGGGACAGGCGAGCTCTGGGGCCAACGTCCTGACTTTC. Residues: CASSTGQASSGANVLTF. The chain couples TRBV7-9 to TRBJ2-6; 8 bases agree with TRBD1. The CDR3 spans 17 residues. Losses at the gene ends were 5 bases for V and 0 bases for J; bases not matched to a gene: 6. The germline CDR1 and CDR2 sequences are SEHNR and FQNEAQ (reference sequence).

This chain uses TRBV2 with TRBJ2-7, with unresolved D. V gave up 3 bases and J gave up 2 bases, with 14 bases separating them. The V gene's germline CDR1 is SNHLY and CDR2 FYNNEI. CDR3 length: 15 amino acids. CDR3 residues: CASSDLPATTYEQYF. The CDR3 DNA reads TGTGCCAGCAGTGACCTCCCAGCGACCACCTACGAGCAGTACTTC. Complete variable domain (other parts from reference TRBV2 and TRBJ2-7): EPEVTQTPSHQVTQMGQEVILRCVPISNHLYFYWYRQILGQKVEFLVSFYNNEISEKSEIFDDQFSVERPDGSNFTLKIRSTKLEDSAMYFCASSDLPATTYEQYFGPGTRLTVT.

The V and J genes are TRBV7-9 and TRBJ1-4; D gene ambiguous. Trimming left V 5 bases short and J 6 bases short, with 16 bases between. Germline V gene data show CDR1 as SEHNR and CDR2 as FQNEAQ (reference sequence). This CDR3 region has 15 residues. The CDR3 loop reads CASSTWITGHEKLFF. The CDR3 nucleotides read TGTGCCAGCAGCACCTGGATTACCGGGCATGAAAAACTGTTTTTT.

The V gene is TRBV14, the J gene TRBJ1-2, with D possibly being TRBD1 (6 bases). This CDR3 is built from 15 residues. Trimming left V 1 base short and J 7 bases short, with 16 bases between. Germline V gene lookup returns CDR1 SGHDN and CDR2 FVKESK. The CDR3 protein is CASSQAPRGAGGYTF. CDR3 coding DNA: TGTGCCAGCAGCCAAGCTCCGCGGGGGGCGGGTGGCTACACCTTC.

V and J are TRBV7-8 and TRBJ1-1, with D perhaps TRBD1 (6 bases). Germline values: CDR1 SGHVS, CDR2 FQNEAQ. Trimming took off 1 base at V and 7 bases at J, with 16 bases between the two ends. This CDR3 has 15 amino acids. CDR3 coding DNA: TGTGCCAGCAGCTTAGTTCCTGCGGGGGGCCTTGAAGCTTTCTTT. Residues: CASSLVPAGGLEAFF.

The CDR3 region has the DNA TGTGCCAGCAGCTCCTTCAGGGGTAGGGATGAAGCTTTCTTT. Translated: CASSSFRGRDEAFF. The chain joins TRBV5-4 to TRBJ1-1; tentative D call: TRBD1 (6 bases). This CDR3 has 14 amino acids. V lost 3 bases and J 7 bases, leaving 16 bases between the germline ends. Germline CDR1 reads SGHNT; CDR2 reads YYREEE (reference sequence). The entire variable domain, with the rest obtained from reference TRBV5-4 and TRBJ1-1, is as follows: ETGVTQSPTHLIKTRGQQVTLRCSSQSGHNTVSWYQQALGQGPQFIFQYYREEENGRGNFPPRFSGLQFPNYSSELNVNALELDDSALYLCASSSFRGRDEAFFGQGTRLTVV.

The gene calls are TRBV5-4 and TRBJ2-3; D gene unclear. The CDR3 contains 14 residues. Trimming removed 3 bases from V and 4 bases from J, with 12 bases in between. CDR1 is SGHNT, CDR2 YYREEE, per germline (reference sequence). The CDR3 DNA sequence: TGTGCCAGCAGCTCTGGTGGTGGCGCAGATACGCAGTATTTT. Translation gives CASSSGGGADTQYF. Full variable domain (outside the CDR3, taken from reference TRBV5-4 and TRBJ2-3): ETGVTQSPTHLIKTRGQQVTLRCSSQSGHNTVSWYQQALGQGPQFIFQYYREEENGRGNFPPRFSGLQFPNYSSELNVNALELDDSALYLCASSSGGGADTQYFGPGTRLTVL.

The CDR3 region is CASSYLGVTNGYTF. The CDR3 region has the DNA TGTGCCAGCAGTTACTTGGGGGTAACCAATGGCTACACCTTC. J is TRBJ1-2 and V is TRBV6-5, with D possibly TRBD1 on 5 matching bases. Germline values: CDR1 MNHEY, CDR2 SVGAGI. The ends were cut back, 1 base at V and 6 bases at J, with 12 bases in the middle. This CDR3 is 14 amino acids long.

The CDR3 protein is CASSLSSGDSYNEQFF. CDR3 DNA: TGCGCCAGCAGCTTGTCCAGCGGGGACTCCTACAATGAGCAGTTCTTC. V gene TRBV5-1 combines with J gene TRBJ2-1; the match to TRBD2 covers 7 bases. After removal of 1 base from V and 0 bases from J, the junction contained 4 bases not matched to a gene. Germline V lookup: CDR1 SGHRS, CDR2 YFSETQ. This CDR3 has 16 residues.

Notes on this clone: The same CDR3 arises from other DNA sequences in this sample as well. The V and J genes are TRBV7-3 and TRBJ2-3; D not certain. V lost 5 bases, J lost 4 bases, and 10 bases lay in between. The CDR3 loop spans 13 amino acids. Germline V gene data show CDR1 as SGHTA and CDR2 as FQGTGA. The chain's CDR3 is CASSPAGSDTQYF. Written as DNA, the CDR3 is TGTGCCAGCAGCCCCGCCGGCTCAGATACGCAGTATTTT.